Listed below are T cell receptor beta chains from one sample, sequenced in a study of CD8+ T cells in alopecia areata. Using immunoSEQ multiplex PCR, the repertoire was profiled, and TCRdb retains in-frame clones only, with some absent. The sample gives 180,000 or so clones, about 54% of which show up once; around 15% is in the top ten. The sequenced sample was CD4+ T cells sorted from blood, obtained between weeks 55 and 65, from a patient treated with tofacitinib. The receptors stem from a human donor with alopecia areata. CDR3s leave out the opening cysteine and the closing phenylalanine or tryptophan.

v_call: TRBV5-1
j_call: TRBJ2-2
cdr3_length: 13
cdr3_aa: ASSLGGVDTGELF

v_call: TRBV29-1
j_call: TRBJ1-1
cdr3_length: 11
cdr3_aa: SVESGVDTEAF

v_call: TRBV5-1
j_call: TRBJ2-1
cdr3_length: 13
cdr3_aa: ASGPGTRLHNEQF

v_call: TRBV19
j_call: TRBJ1-6
cdr3_length: 13
cdr3_aa: ATRTVAGDNSPLH

v_call: TRBV7-8
j_call: TRBJ2-1
cdr3_length: 11
cdr3_aa: ASTGQFNNEQF

v_call: TRBV27
j_call: TRBJ2-3
cdr3_length: 13
cdr3_aa: ASSPQHRRTDTQY

v_call: TRBV30
j_call: TRBJ1-1
cdr3_length: 11
cdr3_aa: AWAGPLNTEAF

v_call: TRBV2
j_call: TRBJ2-5
cdr3_length: 10
cdr3_aa: ASSGQGETQY

v_call: TRBV6-5
j_call: TRBJ2-1
cdr3_length: 13
cdr3_aa: ASRTSGGAIDEQF

v_call: TRBV29-1
j_call: TRBJ2-2
cdr3_length: 14
cdr3_aa: SVGGGQTLYTGELF

v_call: TRBV10-3
j_call: TRBJ2-2
cdr3_length: 11
cdr3_aa: AISETRTGELF

v_call: TRBV29-1
j_call: TRBJ2-6
cdr3_length: 11
cdr3_aa: SVTGEGANVLT

v_call: TRBV9
j_call: TRBJ2-3
cdr3_length: 14
cdr3_aa: ASSLLSGGAGDTQY

v_call: TRBV4-1
j_call: TRBJ2-3
cdr3_length: 11
cdr3_aa: ASSPGGPDTQY